The rows below give T cell receptor beta chains drawn from one sample of a study of OX40 agonist ivuxolimab in advanced cancers. Assay: immunoSEQ multiplex PCR; the TCRdb copy retains only in-frame clones and omits some. The data show tens of thousands of clones, under 90% seen once. This sample comprised CD4+ or CD8+ T cells sorted from blood, obtained in a trial of the OX40 agonist ivuxolimab. The receptors here all came from an adult with an advanced solid tumor such as melanoma, head and neck, liver or kidney cancer. The CDR3 runs from the conserved cysteine through the conserved F or W. D genes are given only for firm matches. Size values are once, few and many counts, or a class for expanded clones, and some rows have none.

v_call: TRBV5-1; clone_size: once; d_call: NA; j_call: TRBJ1-2; cdr3_nt: TGCGCCAGCAGCTTGGAAATAGGGGCCTATGGCTACACCTTC; cdr3_aa: CASSLEIGAYGYTF
v_call: TRBV19; clone_size: NA; d_call: NA; j_call: TRBJ1-4; cdr3_nt: TGTGCCAGTAGTATCCGGGACACAACTAATGAAAAACTGTTTTTT; cdr3_aa: CASSIRDTTNEKLFF
v_call: TRBV12-2; clone_size: NA; d_call: NA; j_call: TRBJ2-7; cdr3_nt: TGTGCAAGTCGCCCCCCCAACAGGGGTATTACCCGCTACGAGCAGTACTTC; cdr3_aa: CASRPPNRGITRYEQYF
v_call: TRBV7-9; clone_size: NA; d_call: NA; j_call: TRBJ2-5; cdr3_nt: TGTGCCAGCAGCCCAGCGGCAGGGCGTAAACAAGAGACCCAGTACTTC; cdr3_aa: CASSPAAGRKQETQYF
v_call: TRBV4-2; clone_size: few; d_call: TRBD2; j_call: TRBJ2-5; cdr3_nt: TGTGCCAGCAGCCAAGAGGGCGAGGGACTAGCGTTACAAGAGACCCAGTACTTC; cdr3_aa: CASSQEGEGLALQETQYF
v_call: TRBV13; clone_size: NA; d_call: NA; j_call: TRBJ2-1; cdr3_nt: TGTGCCAGCAGCCGAGAGCGGTGGAATGAGCAGTTCTTC; cdr3_aa: CASSRERWNEQFF
v_call: TRBV6-5; clone_size: once; d_call: NA; j_call: TRBJ2-5; cdr3_nt: TGTGCCAGCAGTGAGATACAGGGAGAAGAGACCCAGTACTTC; cdr3_aa: CASSEIQGEETQYF
v_call: TRBV19; clone_size: NA; d_call: NA; j_call: TRBJ1-4; cdr3_nt: TGTGCCAGTAGCTACCCCGAGGGGAATGAAAAACTGTTTTTT; cdr3_aa: CASSYPEGNEKLFF
v_call: TRBV15; clone_size: large; d_call: NA; j_call: TRBJ1-2; cdr3_nt: TGTGCCACCAGCCGGGACCAGGGAACGGCCGCTTATGGCTACACCTTC; cdr3_aa: CATSRDQGTAAYGYTF
v_call: TRBV9; clone_size: few; d_call: TRBD1; j_call: TRBJ1-1; cdr3_nt: TGTGCCAGCAGCGTAGAGGGGACAGGTAGTGAAGCTTTCTTT; cdr3_aa: CASSVEGTGSEAFF
v_call: TRBV7-2; clone_size: NA; d_call: NA; j_call: TRBJ1-2; cdr3_nt: TGTGCCAGCAGCGCAGGGATCTATGGCTACACCTTC; cdr3_aa: CASSAGIYGYTF
v_call: TRBV4-1; clone_size: NA; d_call: NA; j_call: TRBJ2-5; cdr3_nt: TGCGCCAGCAGCCCAACCGCCGGGCCCCAAGAGACCCAGTACTTC; cdr3_aa: CASSPTAGPQETQYF
v_call: TRBV19; clone_size: NA; d_call: TRBD2; j_call: TRBJ2-1; cdr3_nt: TGTGCCAGTATAGGGACTAGCCACAATGAGCAGTTCTTC; cdr3_aa: CASIGTSHNEQFF
v_call: TRBV29-1; clone_size: medium-sized; d_call: NA; j_call: TRBJ2-1; cdr3_nt: TGCAGCGGCCTACAGACGAATGAGCAGTTCTTC; cdr3_aa: CSGLQTNEQFF
v_call: TRBV5-1; clone_size: NA; d_call: NA; j_call: TRBJ1-2; cdr3_nt: TGCGCCAGCAGCTTGAGCGCAGTGGACTACACCTTC; cdr3_aa: CASSLSAVDYTF
v_call: TRBV6-5; clone_size: few; d_call: NA; j_call: TRBJ2-1; cdr3_nt: TGTGCCAGCAAACCGCTATCGAGCTCCTACAATGAGCAGTTCTTC; cdr3_aa: CASKPLSSSYNEQFF
v_call: TRBV10-1; clone_size: NA; d_call: NA; j_call: TRBJ2-1; cdr3_nt: TGCGCCAGCAGTGAGTCATTCGGAAACAATGAGCAGTTCTTC; cdr3_aa: CASSESFGNNEQFF
v_call: TRBV30; clone_size: NA; d_call: NA; j_call: TRBJ1-2; cdr3_nt: TGTGCCTGGAGTAGGGGCCGGGACTATGGCTACACCTTC; cdr3_aa: CAWSRGRDYGYTF
v_call: TRBV9; clone_size: NA; d_call: NA; j_call: TRBJ1-6; cdr3_nt: TGTGCCAGCAGCGTAGGGACCGTTGGTTCACCCCTCCACTTT; cdr3_aa: CASSVGTVGSPLHF
v_call: TRBV5-1; clone_size: once; d_call: TRBD1; j_call: TRBJ1-4; cdr3_nt: TGCGCCAGCAAGTCGTTTGAGGGACAGGGGGCAAAAAAACTGTTTTTT; cdr3_aa: CASKSFEGQGAKKLFF
v_call: TRBV7-6; clone_size: NA; d_call: TRBD1; j_call: TRBJ2-5; cdr3_nt: TGTGCCAGCCAACAGGGGTGGTCGACGGCCCAAGAGACCCAGTACTTC; cdr3_aa: CASQQGWSTAQETQYF
v_call: TRBV2; clone_size: NA; d_call: NA; j_call: TRBJ1-3; cdr3_nt: TGTGCCAGCAACTCCCGGACAGCTCAAGACACCATATATTTT; cdr3_aa: CASNSRTAQDTIYF
v_call: TRBV2; clone_size: NA; d_call: TRBD1; j_call: TRBJ2-7; cdr3_nt: TGTGCCAGCAGCGGACAGGTGCTGAGCTCCTACGAGCAGTACTTC; cdr3_aa: CASSGQVLSSYEQYF
v_call: TRBV4-3; clone_size: NA; d_call: NA; j_call: TRBJ1-4; cdr3_nt: TGCGCCAGCAGCCAAGTTATCCCGGCTGAGGGAAAACTGTTTTTT; cdr3_aa: CASSQVIPAEGKLFF
v_call: TRBV4-3; clone_size: NA; d_call: NA; j_call: TRBJ2-7; cdr3_nt: TGCGCCAGCAGCCAAGATACACGCGCCACCTACGAGCAGTACTTC; cdr3_aa: CASSQDTRATYEQYF
v_call: TRBV7-9; clone_size: NA; d_call: TRBD1; j_call: TRBJ2-3; cdr3_nt: TGTGCCAGCAGCCTACCCCGGGACAGGGATACGCAGTATTTT; cdr3_aa: CASSLPRDRDTQYF
v_call: TRBV29-1; clone_size: NA; d_call: TRBD1; j_call: TRBJ2-7; cdr3_nt: TGCAGCGTGGCCGGGACAGGGTTCGAGCAGTACTTC; cdr3_aa: CSVAGTGFEQYF
v_call: TRBV7-9; clone_size: NA; d_call: NA; j_call: TRBJ1-1; cdr3_nt: TGTGCCAGCAGCTTAGCCCCAGGGGTTCGCACTGAAGCTTTCTTT; cdr3_aa: CASSLAPGVRTEAFF
v_call: TRBV9; clone_size: NA; d_call: NA; j_call: TRBJ2-2; cdr3_nt: TGTGCCAGCACCCAGGGAAACACCGGGGAGCTGTTTTTT; cdr3_aa: CASTQGNTGELFF
v_call: TRBV7-9; clone_size: NA; d_call: NA; j_call: TRBJ1-1; cdr3_nt: TGTGCCAGCAGCTTGCTGTTGGACAGCTCAGAGACTGAAGCTTTCTTT; cdr3_aa: CASSLLLDSSETEAFF
v_call: TRBV6-5; clone_size: NA; d_call: NA; j_call: TRBJ1-1; cdr3_nt: TGTGCCAGCAGCCCTAGTTGGGGGGGGAACACTGAAGCTTTCTTT; cdr3_aa: CASSPSWGGNTEAFF
v_call: TRBV6-5; clone_size: NA; d_call: NA; j_call: TRBJ1-1; cdr3_nt: TGTGCCAGCAGTTACAGCGAGGGGAACACTGAAGCTTTCTTT; cdr3_aa: CASSYSEGNTEAFF
v_call: TRBV7-9; clone_size: NA; d_call: NA; j_call: TRBJ2-7; cdr3_nt: TGTGCCAGCAGCTTTATCGGGATCGAGCAGTACTTC; cdr3_aa: CASSFIGIEQYF
v_call: TRBV7-2; clone_size: NA; d_call: NA; j_call: TRBJ2-3; cdr3_nt: TGTGCCAGCAGCTTTAGGGGCCACGGATCTACAGATACGCAGTATTTT; cdr3_aa: CASSFRGHGSTDTQYF
v_call: TRBV12-5; clone_size: NA; d_call: NA; j_call: TRBJ2-6; cdr3_nt: TGTGCTAGTGGTTTGGTAACTCTCTCTGGGGCCAACGTCCTGACTTTC; cdr3_aa: CASGLVTLSGANVLTF
v_call: TRBV9; clone_size: NA; d_call: TRBD1; j_call: TRBJ1-2; cdr3_nt: TGTGCCAGCTTCGGGCAGGACAGGGAGGGCACTAACTATGGCTACACCTTC; cdr3_aa: CASFGQDREGTNYGYTF
v_call: TRBV28; clone_size: NA; d_call: NA; j_call: TRBJ2-7; cdr3_nt: TGTGCCAGCAGTTTAAGGAACGGATACGAGCAGTACTTC; cdr3_aa: CASSLRNGYEQYF
v_call: TRBV2; clone_size: NA; d_call: TRBD2; j_call: TRBJ2-2; cdr3_nt: TGTGCCAGCATGCCTAGCGGGGGTGAATACACCGGGGAGCTGTTTTTT; cdr3_aa: CASMPSGGEYTGELFF
v_call: TRBV7-9; clone_size: few; d_call: TRBD2; j_call: TRBJ2-5; cdr3_nt: TGTGCCAGCAGCACGACTAGCGGGAAAGAGACCCAGTACTTC; cdr3_aa: CASSTTSGKETQYF
v_call: TRBV19; clone_size: NA; d_call: NA; j_call: TRBJ2-7; cdr3_nt: TGTGCCAGTGTAGGGCAGGGCAACGAGCAGTACTTC; cdr3_aa: CASVGQGNEQYF
v_call: TRBV11-2; clone_size: NA; d_call: TRBD1; j_call: TRBJ2-7; cdr3_nt: TGTGCCAGCAGCTCAACCCACGACAGGGTGGGGCGATACGAGCAGTACTTC; cdr3_aa: CASSSTHDRVGRYEQYF
v_call: TRBV7-9; clone_size: NA; d_call: NA; j_call: TRBJ1-2; cdr3_nt: TGTGCCAGCAGCTCCGAAATGGGGGCTCGCGGCTACACCTTC; cdr3_aa: CASSSEMGARGYTF
v_call: TRBV7-2; clone_size: NA; d_call: TRBD2; j_call: TRBJ2-5; cdr3_nt: TGTGCCAGCAGCTTAGGTCGCCTAGCGGGGTCGTTTGGGGAGACCCAGTACTTC; cdr3_aa: CASSLGRLAGSFGETQYF
v_call: TRBV5-1; clone_size: NA; d_call: NA; j_call: TRBJ2-7; cdr3_nt: TGCGCCAGCAGCTTGAAGGGCATTGGGGGATACGAGCAGTACTTC; cdr3_aa: CASSLKGIGGYEQYF
v_call: TRBV4-3; clone_size: NA; d_call: NA; j_call: TRBJ2-6; cdr3_nt: TGCGCCAGCAGCCAAGGGCTCGGGAGAGCCAACGTCCTGACTTTC; cdr3_aa: CASSQGLGRANVLTF